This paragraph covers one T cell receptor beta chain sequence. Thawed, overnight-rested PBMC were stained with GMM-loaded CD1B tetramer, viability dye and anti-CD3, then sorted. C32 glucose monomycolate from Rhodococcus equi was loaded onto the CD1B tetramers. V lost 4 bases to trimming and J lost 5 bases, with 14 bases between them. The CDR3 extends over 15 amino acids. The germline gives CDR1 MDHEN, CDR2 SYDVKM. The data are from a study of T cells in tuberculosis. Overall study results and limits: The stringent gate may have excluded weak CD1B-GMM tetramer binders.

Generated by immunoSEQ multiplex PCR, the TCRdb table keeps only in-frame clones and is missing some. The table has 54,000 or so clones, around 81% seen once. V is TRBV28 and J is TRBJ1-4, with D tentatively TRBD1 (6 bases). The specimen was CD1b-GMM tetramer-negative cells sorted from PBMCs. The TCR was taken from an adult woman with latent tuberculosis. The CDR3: CASSSRGELNEKLFF. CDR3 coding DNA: TGTGCCAGCAGTTCCAGGGGCGAACTCAATGAAAAACTGTTTTTT.